These T cell receptor beta chains were read from a single sample in a study of T cells in Graves' hyperthyroidism and ophthalmopathy. TCRdb re-called the multiplex PCR reads with MiXCR, one entry per CDR3 protein. The table shows some 370,000 distinct CDR3 sequences, with over 13% occurring only once. The sample consisted of blood. The receptors were gathered from a man aged 45 to 65 with Graves' ophthalmopathy. The CDR3 runs from the conserved cysteine through the conserved F or W. D genes are given only for firm matches. Size is stated for part of the rows, as once, few or many counts, or as a class when the clone is expanded.

TGCGCCAGCAGTCGACTAGCGGGAGTTTGGGCTTACAATGAGCAGTTCTTC | CASSRLAGVWAYNEQFF | many | TRBD2 | TRBV4-1 | 17 | TRBJ2-1
TGTGCCAGCAGCCGGGAATCCCCCCCCTACTACGAGCAGTACTTC | CASSRESPPYYEQYF | NA | NA | TRBV11-3 | 15 | TRBJ2-7
TGTGCCAGCAGCTTATGGCGCAGGGCTAACACCGGGGAGCTGTTTTTT | CASSLWRRANTGELFF | many | NA | TRBV11-2 | 16 | TRBJ2-2
TGTGCCAGCAGCTACACAGGGACCTACGAGCAGTACTTC | CASSYTGTYEQYF | NA | NA | TRBV5-8 | 13 | TRBJ2-7
TGTGCCAGCTCACCGGACACGGTTGGCTACACCTTC | CASSPDTVGYTF | many | NA | TRBV18 | 12 | TRBJ1-2
TGCGCCAGCAGTGAGACTAGACTAGCGGGATACCACGAGCAGTACTTC | CASSETRLAGYHEQYF | many | TRBD2 | TRBV10-1 | 16 | TRBJ2-7
TGTGCCAGCGGATCTGTCGACAGGGTAGACGGCTACACCTTC | CASGSVDRVDGYTF | many | TRBD1 | TRBV6-1 | 14 | TRBJ1-2
TGTGCCAGAACCCTCCCCACTAGCGGGAGGGCCTCGGGCCGCCAAGAGACCCAGTACTTC | CARTLPTSGRASGRQETQYF | NA | TRBD2 | TRBV19 | 20 | TRBJ2-5
TGTGCCTGGGGTTCCGCCTGGGAGCAGTTCTTC | CAWGSAWEQFF | many | NA | TRBV30 | 11 | TRBJ2-1
TGCGCCAGCAGCTTGGCCGGGACTAGCGCTTACGAGCAGTACTTC | CASSLAGTSAYEQYF | many | TRBD2 | TRBV5-1 | 15 | TRBJ2-7
TGTGCCAGCAGCTTAATAGGGTCAGATACGCAGTATTTT | CASSLIGSDTQYF | many | NA | TRBV11-1 | 13 | TRBJ2-3
TGCAGCGTTGAAGGGGACGGGAGGCGTGAGCAGTACTTC | CSVEGDGRREQYF | many | TRBD2 | TRBV29-1 | 13 | TRBJ2-7
TGTGCCTGGAGTGTACTCTTAGGGCCCACCGGGGAGCTGTTTTTT | CAWSVLLGPTGELFF | few | NA | TRBV30 | 15 | TRBJ2-2
TGTGCCAGCTCACCAAAGTTGGACTATGGCTACACCTTC | CASSPKLDYGYTF | few | NA | TRBV18 | 13 | TRBJ1-2
TGTGCCAGCAGACAAGCGGGAGGGCCGAGATACGAGCAGTACTTC | CASRQAGGPRYEQYF | NA | TRBD2 | TRBV27 | 15 | TRBJ2-7
TGTGCCAGCAGTCTAACACCCCGTGCAGCTTTCTTT | CASSLTPRAAFF | many | NA | TRBV12-3/TRBV12-4 | 12 | TRBJ1-1
TGTGCCAGCAGTGAATCCAGGGGGTGGTACGAGCAGTACTTC | CASSESRGWYEQYF | many | TRBD1 | TRBV2 | 14 | TRBJ2-7
TGTGCCAGCAGTGAACCTAGCGGGGGACCCCAAGAGACCCAGTACTTC | CASSEPSGGPQETQYF | NA | TRBD2 | TRBV2 | 16 | TRBJ2-5
TGTGCCAGCAGCTTAGTAGGGAGTTTGGCTGCGGGCGAGCAGTACTTC | CASSLVGSLAAGEQYF | few | NA | TRBV7-9 | 16 | TRBJ2-7
TGTGCCAGCAGTCTCCTCCGCGGGGGCGGAGGGGCCTACGAGCAGTACTTC | CASSLLRGGGGAYEQYF | NA | NA | TRBV27 | 17 | TRBJ2-7
TGTGCCAGCAGCTTAGCACTGACTAATGAAAAACTGTTTTTT | CASSLALTNEKLFF | few | NA | TRBV7-9 | 14 | TRBJ1-4
TGTGCCAGCAGCTCTAAGACAGGGGGCAACGAGCAGTACTTC | CASSSKTGGNEQYF | NA | TRBD1 | TRBV5-5 | 14 | TRBJ2-7
TGTGCCAGCAGTCAGAACAGCGGGAGTCGGGACATTCAGTACTTC | CASSQNSGSRDIQYF | NA | TRBD2 | TRBV25-1 | 15 | TRBJ2-4
TGTGCCAGCCGCAAAGGGACTGGGCTCACAGATACGCAGTATTTT | CASRKGTGLTDTQYF | NA | NA | TRBV9 | 15 | TRBJ2-3
TGCAGTGCTAGAACCGGGTCTTCGGTGACCCAGTACTTC | CSARTGSSVTQYF | many | NA | TRBV20-1 | 13 | TRBJ2-5
TGTGCCAGCAGTGAAGGGGCTAGCGGGAGAGGTACCTACGAGCAGTACTTC | CASSEGASGRGTYEQYF | NA | TRBD2 | TRBV25-1 | 17 | TRBJ2-7
TGTGCCAGCTCACCACCGAGGGACAATGAAAACATTCAGTACTTC | CASSPPRDNENIQYF | NA | NA | TRBV18 | 15 | TRBJ2-4
TGTGCCAGCAGCTCACGTGGGACCCAGTACTTC | CASSSRGTQYF | many | NA | TRBV11-2 | 11 | TRBJ2-5
TGTGCCAGCAGCTTAAATGGGACAGGGGGCTACGAGCAGTACTTC | CASSLNGTGGYEQYF | many | TRBD1 | TRBV7-9 | 15 | TRBJ2-7
TGTGCCAGCAGAGCCCTACCCGGGACAAGCTCCTACGAGCAGTACTTC | CASRALPGTSSYEQYF | few | NA | TRBV28 | 16 | TRBJ2-7
TGCAGTGCTAGTATCACAGGGACCCACGAGCAGTACTTC | CSASITGTHEQYF | many | NA | TRBV20-1 | 13 | TRBJ2-7
TGTGCCAGTAGTGGGTGGACAGACTACAATGAGCAGTTCTTC | CASSGWTDYNEQFF | NA | NA | TRBV19 | 14 | TRBJ2-1
TGCGCCAGCAGCTCGGCTGGCGAAACTTCGACCGGGGAGCTGTTTTTT | CASSSAGETSTGELFF | NA | NA | TRBV5-1 | 16 | TRBJ2-2
TGCAGTGCGCCCCCTCGGGCCCTCAATCAGCCCCAGCATTTT | CSAPPRALNQPQHF | many | NA | TRBV20-1 | 14 | TRBJ1-5
TGTGCCAGCACCAAAAGCGGGACCTCGGCCTACGAGCAGTACTTC | CASTKSGTSAYEQYF | many | TRBD2 | TRBV11-2 | 15 | TRBJ2-7
TGCAGTGCTATTAGCGGGAGGGAGTGGGGCACAGATACGCAGTATTTT | CSAISGREWGTDTQYF | NA | TRBD2 | TRBV20-1 | 16 | TRBJ2-3
TGTGCCAGCAGTATACTCTCCGGGACAGGGGTCTACAATGAGCAGTTCTTC | CASSILSGTGVYNEQFF | NA | TRBD1 | TRBV27 | 17 | TRBJ2-1